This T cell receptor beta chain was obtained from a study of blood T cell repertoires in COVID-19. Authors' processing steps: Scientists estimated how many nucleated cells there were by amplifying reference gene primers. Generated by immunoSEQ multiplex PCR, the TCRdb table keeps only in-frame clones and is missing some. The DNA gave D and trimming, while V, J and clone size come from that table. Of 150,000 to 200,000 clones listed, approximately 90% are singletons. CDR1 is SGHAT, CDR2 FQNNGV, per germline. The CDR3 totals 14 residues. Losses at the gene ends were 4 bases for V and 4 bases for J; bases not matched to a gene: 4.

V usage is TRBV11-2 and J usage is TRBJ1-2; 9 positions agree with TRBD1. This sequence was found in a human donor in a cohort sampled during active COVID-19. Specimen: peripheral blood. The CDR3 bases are TGTGCCAGCAGCTCCGGACAGGGGTTCTATGGCTACACCTTC. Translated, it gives CASSSGQGFYGYTF.